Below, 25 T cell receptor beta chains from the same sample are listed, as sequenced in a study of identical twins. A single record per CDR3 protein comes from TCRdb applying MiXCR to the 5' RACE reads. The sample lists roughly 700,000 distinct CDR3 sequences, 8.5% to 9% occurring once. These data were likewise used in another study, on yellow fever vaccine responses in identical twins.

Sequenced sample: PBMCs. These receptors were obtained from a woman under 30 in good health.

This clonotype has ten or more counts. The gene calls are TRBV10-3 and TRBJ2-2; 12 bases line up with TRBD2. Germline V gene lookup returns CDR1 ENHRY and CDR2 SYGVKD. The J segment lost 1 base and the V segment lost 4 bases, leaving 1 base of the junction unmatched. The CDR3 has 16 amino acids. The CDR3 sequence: CAISGTSGMNTGELFF. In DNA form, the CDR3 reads TGTGCCATCAGTGGGACTAGCGGGATGAACACCGGGGAGCTGTTTTTT.

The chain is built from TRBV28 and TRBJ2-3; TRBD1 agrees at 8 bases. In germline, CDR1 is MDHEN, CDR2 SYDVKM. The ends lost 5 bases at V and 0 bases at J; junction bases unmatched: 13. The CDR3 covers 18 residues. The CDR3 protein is CASSPLRGRGPSTDTQYF. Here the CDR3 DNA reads TGTGCCAGCAGTCCTCTCCGAGGCAGGGGGCCTAGCACAGATACGCAGTATTTT. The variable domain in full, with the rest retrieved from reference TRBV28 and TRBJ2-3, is DVKVTQSSRYLVKRTGEKVFLECVQDMDHENMFWYRQDPGLGLRLIYFSYDVKMKEKGDIPEGYSVSREKKERFSLILESASTNQTSMYLCASSPLRGRGPSTDTQYFGPGTRLTVL.

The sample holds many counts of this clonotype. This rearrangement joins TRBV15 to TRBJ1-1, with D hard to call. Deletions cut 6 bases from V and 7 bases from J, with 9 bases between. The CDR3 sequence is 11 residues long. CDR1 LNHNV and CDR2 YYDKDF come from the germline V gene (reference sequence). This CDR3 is CATSHPGEAFF. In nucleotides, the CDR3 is TGTGCCACCAGTCATCCGGGTGAAGCTTTCTTT.

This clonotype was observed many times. The CDR3 loop is CATSDLTRDYGEQFF. The DNA for the CDR3 is TGTGCCACCAGTGATTTGACGCGGGATTACGGTGAGCAGTTCTTC. This chain joins TRBV24-1 and TRBJ2-1; D might be TRBD2 (6 bases). The germline CDR1 and CDR2 sequences are KGHDR and SFDVKD. The CDR3 runs 15 residues. V was pared by 0 bases and J by 9 bases, with 14 bases between.

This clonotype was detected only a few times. In DNA, the CDR3 is TGTGCCAGCAGCTTTAGGGTCCCTTCGGAGCAGTTCTTC. The encoded protein is CASSFRVPSEQFF. The chain joins TRBV5-5 to TRBJ2-1; D is undetermined. V dropped 2 bases and J dropped 10 bases, with 13 bases sitting between them. Germline V gives CDR1 SGHKS, CDR2 YYEKEE (reference sequence). This CDR3 region has 13 residues.

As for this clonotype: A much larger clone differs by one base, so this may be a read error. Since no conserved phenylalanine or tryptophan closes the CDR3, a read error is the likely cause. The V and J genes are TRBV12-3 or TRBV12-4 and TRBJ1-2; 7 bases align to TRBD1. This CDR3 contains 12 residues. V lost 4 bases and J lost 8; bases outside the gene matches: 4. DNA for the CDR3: TGTGCCAGCAGTTCAGGGGGTAACGGCTACACCGTC. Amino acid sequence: CASSSGGNGYTV.

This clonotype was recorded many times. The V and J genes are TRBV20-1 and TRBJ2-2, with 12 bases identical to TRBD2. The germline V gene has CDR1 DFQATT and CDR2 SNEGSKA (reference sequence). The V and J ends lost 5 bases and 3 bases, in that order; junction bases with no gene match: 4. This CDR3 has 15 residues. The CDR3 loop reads CSALPSGRDTGELFF. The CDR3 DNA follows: TGCAGTGCTCTCCCTAGCGGGAGGGACACCGGGGAGCTGTTTTTT.

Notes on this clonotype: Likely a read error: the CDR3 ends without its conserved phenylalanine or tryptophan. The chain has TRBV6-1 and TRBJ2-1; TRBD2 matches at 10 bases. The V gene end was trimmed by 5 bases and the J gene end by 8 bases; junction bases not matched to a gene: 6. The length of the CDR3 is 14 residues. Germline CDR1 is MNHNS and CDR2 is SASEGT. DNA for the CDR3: TGTGCCAGCAGTAGAACTAGCGGGGTCGATGAGCAGTTCCTC. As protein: CASSRTSGVDEQFL.

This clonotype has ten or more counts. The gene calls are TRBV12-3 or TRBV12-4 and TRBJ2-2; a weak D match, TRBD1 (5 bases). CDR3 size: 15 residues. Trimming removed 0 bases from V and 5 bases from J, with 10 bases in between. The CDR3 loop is CASSLAKGRTGELFF. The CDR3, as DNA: TGTGCCAGCAGTTTAGCCAAGGGGCGGACCGGGGAGCTGTTTTTT.

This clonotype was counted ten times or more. CDR3 protein: CASQNREVDTQYF. DNA for the CDR3: TGTGCCAGCCAGAATCGGGAAGTAGATACGCAGTATTTT. The gene calls are TRBV6-1 and TRBJ2-3; maybe TRBD2 (5 bases). V lost 8 bases and J 5 bases, leaving 14 bases between the germline ends. The CDR3 runs to 13 residues. Germline CDR1 and CDR2: MNHNS and SASEGT.

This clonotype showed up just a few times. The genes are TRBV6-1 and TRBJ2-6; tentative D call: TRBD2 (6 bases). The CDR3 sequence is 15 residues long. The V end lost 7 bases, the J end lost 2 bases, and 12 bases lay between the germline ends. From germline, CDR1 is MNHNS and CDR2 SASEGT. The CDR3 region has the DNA TGTGCCAGCACTAACGGGGGAACTGGGGCCAACGTCCTGACTTTC. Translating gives CASTNGGTGANVLTF.

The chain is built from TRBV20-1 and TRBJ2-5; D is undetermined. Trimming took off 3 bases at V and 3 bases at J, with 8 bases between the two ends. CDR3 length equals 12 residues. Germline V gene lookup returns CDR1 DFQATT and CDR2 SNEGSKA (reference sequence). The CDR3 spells CSASPAKETQYF. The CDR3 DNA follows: TGCAGTGCTAGTCCGGCAAAAGAGACCCAGTACTTC.

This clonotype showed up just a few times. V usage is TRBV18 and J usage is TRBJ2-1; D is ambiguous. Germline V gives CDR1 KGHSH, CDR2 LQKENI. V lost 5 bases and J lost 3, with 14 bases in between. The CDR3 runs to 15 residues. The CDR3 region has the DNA TGTGCCAGCTCATCTCAAGGCCCCGACTACAATGAGCAGTTCTTC. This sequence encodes CASSSQGPDYNEQFF.

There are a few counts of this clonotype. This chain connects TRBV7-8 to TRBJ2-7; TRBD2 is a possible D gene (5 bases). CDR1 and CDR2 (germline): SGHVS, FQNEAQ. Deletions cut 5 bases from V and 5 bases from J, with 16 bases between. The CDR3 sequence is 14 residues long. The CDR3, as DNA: TGTGCCAGCAGCCCAGCCGGGCCGGAGGACGAGCAGTACTTC. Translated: CASSPAGPEDEQYF.

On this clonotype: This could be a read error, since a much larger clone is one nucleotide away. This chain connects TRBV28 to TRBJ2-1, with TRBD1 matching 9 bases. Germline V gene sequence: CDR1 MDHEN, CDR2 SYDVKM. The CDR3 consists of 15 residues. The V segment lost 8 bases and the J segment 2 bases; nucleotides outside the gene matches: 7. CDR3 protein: CASGLRDRAYNEQFF. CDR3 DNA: TGTGCCAGCGGCCTCCGGGACAGGGCCTACAATGAGCAGTTCTTC.

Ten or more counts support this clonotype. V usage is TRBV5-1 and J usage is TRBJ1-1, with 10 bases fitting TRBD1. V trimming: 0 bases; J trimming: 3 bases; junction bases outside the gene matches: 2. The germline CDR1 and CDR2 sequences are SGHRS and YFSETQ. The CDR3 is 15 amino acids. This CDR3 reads CASSLGTGGDTEAFF. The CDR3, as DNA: TGCGCCAGCAGCTTGGGGACAGGGGGAGACACTGAAGCTTTCTTT.

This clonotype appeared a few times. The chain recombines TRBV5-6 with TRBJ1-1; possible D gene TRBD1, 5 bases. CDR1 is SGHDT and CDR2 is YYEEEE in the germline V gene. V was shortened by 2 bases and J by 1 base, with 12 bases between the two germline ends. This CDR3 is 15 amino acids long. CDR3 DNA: TGTGCCAGCAGCTTCGGAGGCGGGGGGAACACTGAAGCTTTCTTT. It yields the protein CASSFGGGGNTEAFF.

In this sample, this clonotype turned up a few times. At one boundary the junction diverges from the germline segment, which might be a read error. CDR3 amino acids: CATSRDKKGLSTDMQYF. The CDR3 nucleotides are TGTGCCACCAGCAGAGATAAAAAGGGCCTTAGCACAGATATGCAGTATTTT. This sequence joins TRBV15 and TRBJ2-3; D is unclear. The CDR3 loop spans 17 amino acids. Per the germline V gene, CDR1 is LNHNV and CDR2 is YYDKDF (reference sequence).

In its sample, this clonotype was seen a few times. The CDR3 loop reads CASSLGRISYEQYF. CDR3 nucleotide sequence: TGTGCCAGCAGCTTAGGACGGATCTCCTACGAGCAGTACTTC. This chain connects TRBV7-9 to TRBJ2-7; D is uncertain. V lost 1 base to trimming and J lost 0 bases, with 7 bases between them. Germline-derived CDR1 and CDR2 are SEHNR and FQNEAQ (reference sequence). The CDR3 has 14 residues.

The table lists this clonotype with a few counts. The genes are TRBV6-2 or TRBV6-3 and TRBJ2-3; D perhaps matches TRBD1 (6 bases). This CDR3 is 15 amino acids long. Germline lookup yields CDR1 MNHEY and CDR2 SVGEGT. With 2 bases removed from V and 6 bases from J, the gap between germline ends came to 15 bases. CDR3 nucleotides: TGTGCCAGCAGTTACGACAGGACCGGGTATGATACGCAGTATTTT. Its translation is CASSYDRTGYDTQYF.

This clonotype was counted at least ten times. CDR3 loop: CASSQAALVGNEQFF. CDR3 coding DNA: TGCGCCAGCAGCCAGGCAGCTCTCGTCGGCAATGAGCAGTTCTTC. This chain joins TRBV4-3 and TRBJ2-1; no definite D call. From germline, CDR1 is LGHNA and CDR2 YSLEER. This CDR3 region has 15 residues. Trimming shortened V by 3 bases and J by 6 bases, and 15 bases separated the two germline ends.

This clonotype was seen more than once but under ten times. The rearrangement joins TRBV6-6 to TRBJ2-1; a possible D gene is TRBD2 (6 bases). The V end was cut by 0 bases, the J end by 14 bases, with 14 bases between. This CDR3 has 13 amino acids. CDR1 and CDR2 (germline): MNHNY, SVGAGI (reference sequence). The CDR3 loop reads CASSYSRLASEFF. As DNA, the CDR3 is TGTGCCAGCAGTTACTCGAGATTGGCTAGCGAGTTCTTC.

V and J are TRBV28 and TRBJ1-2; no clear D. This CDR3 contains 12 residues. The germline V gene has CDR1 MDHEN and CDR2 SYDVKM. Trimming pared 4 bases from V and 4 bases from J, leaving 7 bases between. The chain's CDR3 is CASSSGTYGYTF. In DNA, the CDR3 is TGTGCCAGCAGTTCAGGAACCTATGGCTACACCTTC.

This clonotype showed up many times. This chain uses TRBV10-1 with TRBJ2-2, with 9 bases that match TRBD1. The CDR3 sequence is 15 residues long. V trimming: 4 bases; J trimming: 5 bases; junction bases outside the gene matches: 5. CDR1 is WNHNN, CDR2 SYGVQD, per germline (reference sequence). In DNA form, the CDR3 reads TGCGCCAGCAGTGGCAACAGGGGGCCGACCGGGGAGCTGTTTTTT. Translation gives CASSGNRGPTGELFF.

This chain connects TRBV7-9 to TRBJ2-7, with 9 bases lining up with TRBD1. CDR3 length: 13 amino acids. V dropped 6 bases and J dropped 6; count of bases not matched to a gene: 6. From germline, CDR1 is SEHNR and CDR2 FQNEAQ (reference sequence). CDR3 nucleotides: TGTGCCAGCAGGGGGACAGGGTTTCCCGAGCAGTACTTC. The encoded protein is CASRGTGFPEQYF.